What follows are 13 T cell receptor beta chains derived from one specimen sequenced in a study of graft-versus-host responses after intestinal transplantation. Data came from immunoSEQ multiplex PCR; TCRdb stores just in-frame clones and leaves some out. Here the sample spans almost 85,000 clones, about nine tenths being singletons. Their antigens are not known. The source was unstimulated CD4+ T cells sorted from spleen or lymph node cells, collected before intestinal transplant. The source is a human donor who received an intestinal transplant.

The genes are TRBV30 and TRBJ1-1; a weak D match, TRBD1 (6 bases). V was trimmed by 3 bases and J by 7 bases, leaving 15 bases between them. CDR3 length equals 13 residues. From germline, CDR1 is GTSNPN and CDR2 SVGIG (reference sequence). The CDR3 DNA reads as TGTGCCTGGAGGAGAGGGGGGGGAGATGAAGCTTTCTTT. As protein: CAWRRGGGDEAFF. The full variable domain, in which reference TRBV30 and TRBJ1-1 provide the parts outside the CDR3, is SQTIHQWPATLVQPVGSPLSLECTVEGTSNPNLYWYRQAAGRGLQLLFYSVGIGQISSEVPQNLSASRPQDRQFILSSKKLLLSDSGFYLCAWRRGGGDEAFFGQGTRLTVV.

The rearrangement links TRBV2 to TRBJ2-1; 10 bases line up with TRBD2. Losses at the gene ends were 6 bases for V and 4 bases for J; bases not matched to a gene: 9. The CDR3 runs to 16 residues. CDR1 SNHLY and CDR2 FYNNEI come from the germline V gene. The CDR3 sequence is CASSYQSSGGYNEQFF. The CDR3 DNA is TGTGCCAGCAGCTACCAGAGTAGCGGGGGGTACAATGAGCAGTTCTTC. Supplemented by reference TRBV2 and TRBJ2-1, the full variable domain reads EPEVTQTPSHQVTQMGQEVILRCVPISNHLYFYWYRQILGQKVEFLVSFYNNEISEKSEIFDDQFSVERPDGSNFTLKIRSTKLEDSAMYFCASSYQSSGGYNEQFFGPGTRLTVL.

This rearrangement joins TRBV27 to TRBJ1-1; D perhaps matches TRBD1 (6 bases). The ends were cut back, 10 bases at V and 3 bases at J, with 12 bases in the middle. Germline CDR1 reads MNHEY; CDR2 reads SMNVEV (reference sequence). There are 12 residues in the CDR3. CDR3 sequence (DNA): TGTGCCACCCCAAAGGGGGACACTGAAGCTTTCTTT. Translating it yields CATPKGDTEAFF.

V gene TRBV18 combines with J gene TRBJ2-3; D ambiguous. Trimming left V 1 base short and J 6 bases short, with 14 bases between. Germline loops: CDR1 KGHSH, CDR2 LQKENI. The CDR3 has 15 residues. The CDR3 reads CASSPLTGSGDTQYF. CDR3 DNA sequence: TGTGCCAGCTCACCACTAACCGGGTCCGGGGATACGCAGTATTTT.

This chain uses TRBV19 with TRBJ2-1; 15 nucleotides align to TRBD2. After removal of 1 base from V and 8 bases from J, the junction contained 6 bases not matched to a gene. Germline CDR1 and CDR2: LNHDA and SQIVND (reference sequence). The CDR3 has 17 residues. CDR3 region: CASSIGGLAGGPDEQFF. DNA of the CDR3: TGTGCCAGTAGTATAGGAGGACTAGCGGGGGGGCCTGATGAGCAGTTCTTC.

The V gene is TRBV28, the J gene TRBJ1-4; tentatively, D is TRBD1 (5 bases). CDR1 is MDHEN and CDR2 is SYDVKM in the germline V gene. V was clipped by 2 bases and J by 8 bases, with 6 bases between them. This CDR3 spans 12 amino acids. The CDR3 protein is CASSLQGEKLFF. CDR3 in DNA: TGTGCCAGCAGTTTACAGGGAGAAAAACTGTTTTTT.

Concerning this clone itself: Other DNA sequences in this sample translate to the same CDR3. This chain connects TRBV5-1 to TRBJ1-1, with 7 bases fitting TRBD1. Germline lookup yields CDR1 SGHRS and CDR2 YFSETQ. The V gene end was trimmed by 4 bases and the J gene end by 5 bases; junction bases not matched to a gene: 8. This CDR3 contains 14 residues. CDR3 amino acids: CASSTRTGVTEAFF. DNA of the CDR3: TGCGCCAGCAGCACCCGAACAGGGGTGACTGAAGCTTTCTTT.

The chain combines TRBV27 with TRBJ2-2; TRBD1 matches at 9 bases. Looked up from germline, CDR1 is MNHEY and CDR2 is SMNVEV (reference sequence). V was clipped by 0 bases and J by 3 bases; unmatched bases: 5. There are 17 residues in the CDR3. In DNA, the CDR3 is TGTGCCAGCAGTTTATCCGGACAGGGGTGGGACACCGGGGAGCTGTTTTTT. Translated, it gives CASSLSGQGWDTGELFF.

The genes are TRBV7-9 and TRBJ1-2; no reliable D call. Germline-derived CDR1 and CDR2 are SEHNR and FQNEAQ (reference sequence). Between the trimmed V and J ends, which lost 3 bases and 4 bases, there was a span of 9 bases. This CDR3 is 13 amino acids long. CDR3 bases: TGTGCCAGCAGCTTCGGAGGTAGCTATGGCTACACCTTC. It codes for CASSFGGSYGYTF. Drawing the rest from reference TRBV7-9 and TRBJ1-2, the complete variable domain is DTGVSQNPRHKITKRGQNVTFRCDPISEHNRLYWYRQTLGQGPEFLTYFQNEAQLEKSRLLSDRFSAERPKGSFSTLEIQRTEQGDSAMYLCASSFGGSYGYTFGSGTRLTVV.

V and J are TRBV19 and TRBJ1-1; D perhaps matches TRBD1 (5 bases). Per the germline V gene, CDR1 is LNHDA and CDR2 is SQIVND (reference sequence). There are 14 residues in the CDR3. V dropped 5 bases and J dropped 1 base, with 11 bases sitting between them. The CDR3 sequence: CASSFNGANTEAFF. DNA for the CDR3: TGTGCCAGTAGTTTCAATGGGGCGAACACTGAAGCTTTCTTT.

This clone is a singleton in its sample. This chain uses TRBV6-6 with TRBJ1-5; D not certain. V lost 5 bases, J lost 7 bases, and 18 bases lay in between. Per germline, CDR1 MNHNY and CDR2 SVGAGI (reference sequence). The CDR3 sequence is 15 residues long. CDR3 coding DNA: TGTGCCAGCAGTCGCGGGGAGGGTAGGTGGCAGCCCCAGCATTTT. This encodes CASSRGEGRWQPQHF.

This clone showed up just once. The CDR3 reads CASSLGSSGVPGQETQYF. For the CDR3, the DNA is TGTGCCAGCAGCCTAGGGTCTAGCGGGGTACCTGGACAAGAGACCCAGTACTTC. The genes are TRBV7-9 and TRBJ2-5; 9 nucleotides agree with TRBD2. V lost 5 bases and J lost 2; bases outside the gene matches: 15. The CDR3 totals 18 residues. CDR1 and CDR2 from the germline V gene are SEHNR and FQNEAQ (reference sequence). Looking up the rest from reference TRBV7-9 and TRBJ2-5 gives the full variable domain: DTGVSQNPRHKITKRGQNVTFRCDPISEHNRLYWYRQTLGQGPEFLTYFQNEAQLEKSRLLSDRFSAERPKGSFSTLEIQRTEQGDSAMYLCASSLGSSGVPGQETQYFGPGTRLLVL.

This clone has a single count. This chain connects TRBV6-5 to TRBJ2-7, with D maybe TRBD2 (5 bases). V was pared by 3 bases and J by 2 bases, with 14 bases between. Germline lookup yields CDR1 MNHEY and CDR2 SVGAGI. CDR3 size: 15 residues. CDR3 residues: CASSYGVSGTYEQYF. CDR3 sequence (DNA): TGTGCCAGCAGTTATGGGGTTTCGGGAACCTACGAGCAGTACTTC.